In its sample, the clone carrying this T cell receptor (beta chain) was seen many times. As yet, its antigen is unknown. The sequence runs out 3 residues before the end of the CDR3; the remainder is reconstructed from the germline J gene. These data are taken from a study of T cell clonality in common variable immunodeficiency. Study-wide results and caveats: In common variable immunodeficiency, TCR beta chains reportedly carried fewer deletions and N-nucleotide insertions. CVID subjects had higher TCRbeta clonality than healthy controls, most marked in about a third.

V dropped 7 bases and J dropped 7; count of bases not matched to a gene: 3. The CDR3 sequence is 12 residues long. Looked up from germline, CDR1 is SGHTA and CDR2 is FQGNSA. Most patients and controls had Caucasian heritage. Clones were sequenced by immunoSEQ multiplex PCR, and TCRdb holds only the in-frame ones, with some missing. Altogether around 25,000 clones were found in the sample, and no singletons occur. Material: peripheral blood mononuclear cells. V and J are TRBV7-2 and TRBJ1-2; 10 nucleotides agree with TRBD1. The origin of this receptor is a human donor with common variable immunodeficiency. The covered CDR3 bases are TGTGCCAGCACCGGACAGGGGGGTGGC. Protein product: CASTGQGGG. Given in full, the CDR3 is CASTGQGGGYTF.